This T cell receptor (beta chain) was captured by sequencing in a study of cytomegalovirus exposure and HLA in healthy donors. General study points: Association of 17,000 or so TCR beta sequences with HLA alleles was found at 0.05 false discovery rate in a later analysis. Analysis performed later showed TCR beta chains linked to HLA being more clonally expanded than equally common others. Some V segments, including TRBV6-2 and TRBV6-3, were excluded as indistinguishable. In an earlier analysis, productive rearrangement rates for most beta V segments clustered near 90% or 30%.

Use of 60 Vbeta and 13 Jbeta primers characterized the PCR. Here immunoSEQ multiplex PCR was the method, and the copy in TCRdb shows in-frame clones only, minus some. In the table there are over 150,000 clones, 75% to 90% of which are singletons. The germline CDR1 and CDR2 sequences are ENHRY and SYGVKD. Trimming cost V 0 bases and J 0 bases; bases outside gene matches: 11. The CDR3 has 19 amino acids. This clone was observed a single time. No antigen is known for it. V is TRBV10-3 and J is TRBJ2-1, with 7 bases lining up with TRBD2. Sequenced input: PBMCs. This receptor was obtained from a woman aged 45-65 years in good health and CMV-seropositive. CDR3 nucleotides: TGTGCCATCAGTGAGTCGAACGCGGGAGACCCTCTCTCCTACAATGAGCAGTTCTTC. It translates to CAISESNAGDPLSYNEQFF.